A single sample gave rise to the 6 T cell receptor beta chains below, sequenced in a study of T cell clonotyping in hematopoietic cell transplantation. Sequencing was performed with immunoSEQ multiplex PCR; in TCRdb, only in-frame clones are kept and a portion is missing. This table has about 20,000 clones, 85% to 90% appearing once. Time point in this sample: recipient sample about 28 days before transplant, after cytoreduction. The sequencing here drew on peripheral blood mononuclear cells, taken before stem cell transplant. These receptors were collected from a man between 18 and 29 years old with biphenotypic leukemia. Some clones in this sample may be carry-over from other donors' samples.

V usage is TRBV5-4 and J usage is TRBJ2-4, with TRBD2 matching over 7 bases. Germline trimming cut 3 bases from V and 6 bases from J; bases unmatched to any gene: 6. Germline CDR1 SGHNT, CDR2 YYREEE (reference sequence). The CDR3 length is 14 residues. CDR3 nucleotides: TGTGCCAGCAGCTGGGACGGGGAGGGAAACATTCAGTACTTC. Protein sequence: CASSWDGEGNIQYF. The full variable domain, completed using reference TRBV5-4 and TRBJ2-4, is ETGVTQSPTHLIKTRGQQVTLRCSSQSGHNTVSWYQQALGQGPQFIFQYYREEENGRGNFPPRFSGLQFPNYSSELNVNALELDDSALYLCASSWDGEGNIQYFGAGTRLSVL.

V is TRBV5-1 and J is TRBJ2-6; tentative D call: TRBD1 (5 bases). Germline CDR1 is SGHRS and CDR2 is YFSETQ. The germline V and J ends were trimmed by 4 bases and 4 bases, with 21 bases remaining between them. This CDR3 contains 18 residues. CDR3 sequence reads: CASSPILVRAGGANVLTF. Here the CDR3 DNA reads TGCGCCAGCAGCCCAATCCTTGTCAGGGCAGGCGGGGCCAACGTCCTGACTTTC.

The rearrangement links TRBV5-4 to TRBJ1-1; D gene unclear. The CDR3 covers 15 residues. Germline-derived CDR1 and CDR2 are SGHNT and YYREEE (reference sequence). V lost 4 bases to trimming and J lost 1 base, with 14 bases between them. CDR3 coding DNA: TGTGCCAGCAGCCCTGGGCGTAGAGGGAACACTGAAGCTTTCTTT. Its translation: CASSPGRRGNTEAFF.

This clone showed up just once. The V and J genes are TRBV6-5 and TRBJ2-7; TRBD2 is a possible D gene (5 bases). There are 14 residues in the CDR3. Germline assignment: CDR1 MNHEY and CDR2 SVGAGI. Trimming took off 6 bases at V and 2 bases at J, with 14 bases between the two ends. CDR3 residues: CASSRTAVPYEQYF. In DNA form, the CDR3 reads TGTGCCAGCAGCCGGACTGCAGTGCCCTACGAGCAGTACTTC.

The CDR3 protein is CASSFGEVLEAFF. The CDR3 coding sequence is TGTGCCAGCAGTTTCGGGGAGGTACTTGAAGCTTTCTTT. The chain recombines TRBV6-6 with TRBJ1-1; D is unclear. With 4 bases removed from V and 7 bases from J, the gap between germline ends came to 13 bases. Germline values: CDR1 MNHNY, CDR2 SVGAGI (reference sequence). This CDR3 spans 13 amino acids.

The V and J genes are TRBV27 and TRBJ2-2, with TRBD2 matching 10 bases. This CDR3 region has 15 residues. Trimming at V came to 5 bases and at J to 5 bases, leaving 5 bases not matched to a gene. In germline, CDR1 is MNHEY, CDR2 SMNVEV (reference sequence). The CDR3 DNA reads as TGTGCCAGCAGTATCCTAGCGGGAGTAACCGGGGAGCTGTTTTTT. It encodes CASSILAGVTGELFF.